These 26 T cell receptor beta chains were all obtained from the same sample, sequenced in a study of neoadjuvant anti-PD-1 for oral cavity cancer. Time point noted: after neoadjuvant nivolumab, at surgical resection. Clones were read by immunoSEQ multiplex PCR, and TCRdb kept only the in-frame ones, dropping some. The sample shows fewer than 90,000 clones, approximately 84% of them seen only once. Here the sequenced sample was PBMCs, taken after nivolumab (anti-PD-1) treatment. Receptor source: a person aged 35-79 years with oral cavity squamous cell carcinoma.

This chain uses TRBV5-1 with TRBJ2-2, with D perhaps matching TRBD2 (6 bases). CDR1 is SGHRS, CDR2 YFSETQ, per germline. Trimming left V 0 bases short and J 4 bases short, with 10 bases between. This CDR3 comprises 15 residues. The CDR3 nucleotides read TGCGCCAGCAGCTTGGCTAGCGTGGGCACCGGGGAGCTGTTTTTT. Amino acid sequence: CASSLASVGTGELFF.

The J gene is TRBJ2-3, the V gene TRBV6-1; D unresolved. The CDR3 spans 13 residues. The V end was cut by 10 bases, the J end by 0 bases, with 11 bases between. Germline assignment: CDR1 MNHNS and CDR2 SASEGT. CDR3 protein: CATPTASTDTQYF. CDR3 nucleotides: TGTGCCACCCCGACCGCTAGCACAGATACGCAGTATTTT.

The genes are TRBV28 and TRBJ1-2, with 7 bases that match TRBD1. Germline CDR1 and CDR2: MDHEN and SYDVKM. V was clipped by 6 bases and J by 2 bases; unmatched bases: 15. The CDR3 has 17 amino acids. The CDR3 spells CASSGLGREQGNYGYTF. The CDR3, as DNA: TGTGCCAGCAGCGGCCTTGGGAGAGAACAGGGGAACTATGGCTACACCTTC.

V usage is TRBV5-1 and J usage is TRBJ2-3; the D is unclear. CDR1 and CDR2 (germline): SGHRS, YFSETQ. Trimming stripped 0 bases from V and 2 bases from J, with 7 bases between. The CDR3 length is 14 residues. CDR3 DNA: TGCGCCAGCAGCTTGGGGGGTTCCACAGATACGCAGTATTTT. Protein: CASSLGGSTDTQYF.

This clone was recorded a few times. The rearrangement uses TRBV2 and TRBJ2-7; tentative D call: TRBD2 (5 bases). CDR1 is SNHLY and CDR2 is FYNNEI in the germline V gene. CDR3 length: 13 residues. V lost 1 base, J lost 6 bases, and 10 bases lay in between. The CDR3 here is CASSEGGFGEQYF. The DNA of the CDR3 is TGTGCCAGCAGTGAAGGCGGGTTCGGCGAGCAGTACTTC.

The V gene is TRBV5-1, the J gene TRBJ2-1, with TRBD2 as a possible D gene (5 bases). Trimming cost V 0 bases and J 5 bases, with 12 bases left between them. Germline V lookup: CDR1 SGHRS, CDR2 YFSETQ. The CDR3 has 15 amino acids. The CDR3 region is CASSLGVASHNEQFF. CDR3 coding DNA: TGCGCCAGCAGCTTGGGGGTAGCTAGCCACAATGAGCAGTTCTTC.

This sequence joins TRBV6-1 and TRBJ2-1; unclear D gene. Germline CDR1 reads MNHNS; CDR2 reads SASEGT. The CDR3 is 15 amino acids. Trimming shortened V by 2 bases and J by 2 bases, and 10 bases separated the two germline ends. The CDR3 sequence is CASSERTAPYNEQFF. As DNA, the CDR3 is TGTGCCAGCAGTGAAAGGACCGCACCCTACAATGAGCAGTTCTTC.

This chain connects TRBV5-1 to TRBJ1-5; 8 nucleotides line up with TRBD1. V shed 5 bases, J shed 4 bases, and the junction held 2 bases outside the gene matches. This CDR3 comprises 13 residues. Germline-derived CDR1 and CDR2 are SGHRS and YFSETQ. The CDR3 reads CASRQGENQPQHF. CDR3 sequence (DNA): TGCGCCAGCAGACAGGGGGAGAATCAGCCCCAGCATTTT.

This chain joins TRBV6-5 and TRBJ1-2, with TRBD1 as a possible D gene (6 bases). CDR3 size: 12 residues. Trimming removed 7 bases from V and 4 bases from J, with 10 bases in between. Germline lookup yields CDR1 MNHEY and CDR2 SVGAGI. The CDR3 region is CASTRGGYGYTF. The CDR3 region has the DNA TGTGCCAGCACCAGGGGCGGCTATGGCTACACCTTC.

This chain uses TRBV10-2 with TRBJ2-5; the match to TRBD1 covers 9 bases. Germline V lookup: CDR1 WSHSY, CDR2 SAAADI. The CDR3 is made up of 15 amino acids. V gave up 7 bases and J gave up 6 bases; unmatched junction bases: 12. CDR3 in amino acids: CASTLKTGGIQTQYF. In DNA form, the CDR3 reads TGCGCCAGCACCTTGAAGACAGGGGGTATACAGACCCAGTACTTC.

CDR3 in amino acids: CASSWTGLYTGANVLTF. CDR3 coding DNA: TGTGCCAGCAGCTGGACAGGGTTGTATACTGGGGCCAACGTCCTGACTTTC. This chain connects TRBV11-2 to TRBJ2-6; 8 bases line up with TRBD1. V trimming: 4 bases; J trimming: 2 bases; junction bases outside the gene matches: 7. This CDR3 comprises 17 residues. The germline V gene encodes CDR1 SGHAT and CDR2 FQNNGV.

V gene TRBV6-6 combines with J gene TRBJ1-5; D may be TRBD1 (5 bases). The CDR3 consists of 13 residues. Germline V CDR1 and CDR2: MNHNY, SVGAGI (reference sequence). The V end was cut by 5 bases, the J end by 7 bases, with 12 bases between. The DNA of the CDR3 is TGTGCCAGCAGTAGAGGGGTACGGCAGCCCCAGCATTTT. It is translated as CASSRGVRQPQHF.

The V call is TRBV7-9, the J call TRBJ2-2; D not certain. The ends were cut back, 5 bases at V and 7 bases at J, with 11 bases in the middle. The CDR3 covers 13 residues. Germline V CDR1 and CDR2: SEHNR, FQNEAQ (reference sequence). This CDR3 is CASSPHGDGELFF. In DNA, the CDR3 is TGTGCCAGCAGCCCTCACGGTGACGGGGAGCTGTTTTTT.

The rearrangement joins TRBV10-2 to TRBJ1-1, with D perhaps TRBD1 (6 bases). The V end lost 10 bases, the J end lost 0 bases, and 12 bases lay between the germline ends. Germline lookup yields CDR1 WSHSY and CDR2 SAAADI. CDR3 length equals 13 residues. CDR3 region: CATKGGMNTEAFF. The CDR3 nucleotides read TGCGCCACCAAGGGGGGGATGAACACTGAAGCTTTCTTT.

The chain links TRBV5-1 to TRBJ1-1; the match to TRBD1 covers 8 bases. CDR3 length equals 16 residues. From germline, CDR1 is SGHRS and CDR2 YFSETQ. With 4 bases clipped from V and 4 bases from J, the junction kept 12 bases outside the gene matches. Written as DNA, the CDR3 is TGCGCCAGCAGCAGTTCGGGTGACAGGGGAGGCACTGAAGCTTTCTTT. It is translated as CASSSSGDRGGTEAFF.

In DNA form, the CDR3 reads TGTGCCAGCAGCTTAGGGGCGACCTCCTACAATGAGCAGTTCTTC. Translating gives CASSLGATSYNEQFF. The chain joins TRBV11-3 to TRBJ2-1; D ambiguous. Germline V gene lookup returns CDR1 SGHNT and CDR2 YENEEA. The ends were cut back, 1 base at V and 0 bases at J, with 7 bases in the middle. The CDR3 runs 15 residues.

V usage is TRBV7-9 and J usage is TRBJ2-4, with D tentatively TRBD1 (6 bases). V gave up 5 bases and J gave up 10 bases, with 18 bases separating them. CDR1 SEHNR and CDR2 FQNEAQ come from the germline V gene (reference sequence). The CDR3 extends over 14 amino acids. CDR3 in DNA: TGTGCCAGCAGCCCAGGGGTGGCCCCAGGGATTCAGTACTTC. As protein: CASSPGVAPGIQYF.

The chain has TRBV7-9 and TRBJ2-2, with D hard to call. This CDR3 spans 12 amino acids. CDR1 is SEHNR, CDR2 FQNEAQ, per germline (reference sequence). Trimming took 5 bases from V and 5 from J, leaving 6 bases between them. The CDR3 sequence: CASSPSTGELFF. CDR3 in DNA: TGTGCCAGCAGCCCAAGTACCGGGGAGCTGTTTTTT.

The chain recombines TRBV5-8 with TRBJ1-5; D gene unclear. CDR3 length: 15 amino acids. V lost 3 bases and J lost 3, with 13 bases in between. Per germline, CDR1 SGHTS and CDR2 YDEGEE. The CDR3 protein is CASSSGGLNNQPQHF. CDR3 DNA: TGTGCCAGCAGCTCTGGTGGGCTGAACAATCAGCCCCAGCATTTT.

The rearrangement joins TRBV19 to TRBJ2-2, with a weak D call TRBD2 (5 bases). CDR1 and CDR2 from the germline V gene are LNHDA and SQIVND (reference sequence). The CDR3 is 15 amino acids. V was cut by 4 bases and J by 4 bases, with 13 bases left in between. The chain's CDR3 is CASSTTSTSTGELFF. CDR3 DNA sequence: TGTGCCAGTAGTACCACGTCCACTAGCACCGGGGAGCTGTTTTTT.

This clone was detected once. The CDR3, as DNA: TGTGCCAGCAGCCGGGTGGGCGGCGAGCAGTACTTC. Translated: CASSRVGGEQYF. This sequence joins TRBV28 and TRBJ2-7; D unclear. From germline, CDR1 is MDHEN and CDR2 SYDVKM. V was trimmed by 6 bases and J by 6 bases, leaving 12 bases between them. The CDR3 has 12 residues.

The chain has TRBV4-2 and TRBJ2-7, with 8 bases fitting TRBD2. This CDR3 has 16 amino acids. CDR1 and CDR2 (germline): LGHNA, YNFKEQ. J lost 6 bases, V lost 0 bases, and 10 bases had no gene match. CDR3 bases: TGTGCCAGCAGCCAAGATAGGAGCGGGAGCTTACCCGAGCAGTACTTC. It yields the protein CASSQDRSGSLPEQYF.

This clone was recorded once. The rearrangement uses TRBV19 and TRBJ1-4; no reliable D call. The germline CDR1 and CDR2 sequences are LNHDA and SQIVND (reference sequence). V dropped 10 bases and J dropped 0 bases, with 12 bases sitting between them. The CDR3 is 14 residues long. The CDR3: CATKDISTNEKLFF. In nucleotides, the CDR3 is TGTGCCACTAAGGATATATCAACTAATGAAAAACTGTTTTTT.

The chain carries TRBV5-1 and TRBJ2-2; the D gene is possibly TRBD2 (6 bases). Germline V gene data show CDR1 as SGHRS and CDR2 as YFSETQ. CDR3 length: 14 residues. V lost 5 bases, J lost 1 base, and 9 bases lay in between. In DNA form, the CDR3 reads TGCGCCAGCAGTTCGGAGGGGAACACCGGGGAGCTGTTTTTT. This codes for CASSSEGNTGELFF.

V gene TRBV6-1 combines with J gene TRBJ2-3; D is unclear. The CDR3 has 15 residues. The germline CDR1 and CDR2 sequences are MNHNS and SASEGT. Trimming cost V 7 bases and J 2 bases, with 16 bases left between them. The CDR3 DNA is TGTGCCAGCAATCCCAGCTGGTGGGCCACAGATACGCAGTATTTT. Its protein is CASNPSWWATDTQYF.

The V gene is TRBV9, the J gene TRBJ2-1; D is possibly TRBD2 (5 bases). Between the trimmed V and J ends, which lost 1 base and 9 bases, there was a span of 14 bases. The germline V gene encodes CDR1 SGDLS and CDR2 YYNGEE. CDR3 size: 14 residues. The CDR3 region has the DNA TGTGCCAGCAGCGTATTTCGGGAAAACGTTGAGCAGTTCTTC. Translating gives CASSVFRENVEQFF.